The subject of this entry is one T cell receptor (beta chain). This sample stems from a study of blood T cell dynamics during melanoma immunotherapy. Regarding time point: week 3, after first cycle of checkpoint inhibitor. CDR1 SGHRS and CDR2 YFSETQ come from the germline V gene. The V gene lost 4 bases and the J gene lost 8 bases, with 15 bases spanning the gap. The CDR3 is made up of 14 amino acids. Profiling relied on immunoSEQ multiplex PCR, and the TCRdb table lists in-frame clones only, not all of them. The sample consists of 5,000 to 7,500 clones, roughly 86% of them appearing once. Source: blood, taken from a patient treated with checkpoint blockade. The clonotype originates from a human donor with melanoma. The chain joins TRBV5-1 to TRBJ1-4, with a weak D call TRBD1 (5 bases). The CDR3 DNA sequence: TGCGCCAGCAGCCTGGGACCAAATGGAGAAAAACTGTTTTTT. This codes for CASSLGPNGEKLFF.